Sequencing of this T cell receptor (beta chain) was carried out in a study of OX40 agonist ivuxolimab in advanced cancers. Study context: The dose-escalation cohort was roughly 84% male, with a mean age of 60 years, ranging about 23 to 90.

Study conclusions and caveats: Relative to CD4+ cells, CD8+ T cells on average had more expanded clones. Both CD4+ and CD8+ T cell populations in blood had undergone clonal expansion by week 6 at 0.1 to 3.0 mg/kg.

Germline assignment: CDR1 MNHEY and CDR2 SMNVEV (reference sequence). This CDR3 has 15 amino acids. Trimming took 4 bases from V and 0 from J, leaving 10 bases between them. The data were produced by immunoSEQ multiplex PCR, yet TCRdb's version contains in-frame clones alone and is incomplete. The repertoire holds about 68,000 clones, with roughly nine tenths as singletons. On this clone: Antigen unknown.

Here the sequenced sample was CD4+ or CD8+ T cells sorted from blood, taken in a trial of the OX40 agonist ivuxolimab. The chain combines TRBV27 with TRBJ1-3; possibly TRBD1 for D (6 bases). The source is an adult with an advanced solid tumor such as melanoma, head and neck, liver or kidney cancer. In DNA, the CDR3 is TGTGCCAGCAGTTCGGGACATAACTCTGGAAACACCATATATTTT. This gives the protein CASSSGHNSGNTIYF.